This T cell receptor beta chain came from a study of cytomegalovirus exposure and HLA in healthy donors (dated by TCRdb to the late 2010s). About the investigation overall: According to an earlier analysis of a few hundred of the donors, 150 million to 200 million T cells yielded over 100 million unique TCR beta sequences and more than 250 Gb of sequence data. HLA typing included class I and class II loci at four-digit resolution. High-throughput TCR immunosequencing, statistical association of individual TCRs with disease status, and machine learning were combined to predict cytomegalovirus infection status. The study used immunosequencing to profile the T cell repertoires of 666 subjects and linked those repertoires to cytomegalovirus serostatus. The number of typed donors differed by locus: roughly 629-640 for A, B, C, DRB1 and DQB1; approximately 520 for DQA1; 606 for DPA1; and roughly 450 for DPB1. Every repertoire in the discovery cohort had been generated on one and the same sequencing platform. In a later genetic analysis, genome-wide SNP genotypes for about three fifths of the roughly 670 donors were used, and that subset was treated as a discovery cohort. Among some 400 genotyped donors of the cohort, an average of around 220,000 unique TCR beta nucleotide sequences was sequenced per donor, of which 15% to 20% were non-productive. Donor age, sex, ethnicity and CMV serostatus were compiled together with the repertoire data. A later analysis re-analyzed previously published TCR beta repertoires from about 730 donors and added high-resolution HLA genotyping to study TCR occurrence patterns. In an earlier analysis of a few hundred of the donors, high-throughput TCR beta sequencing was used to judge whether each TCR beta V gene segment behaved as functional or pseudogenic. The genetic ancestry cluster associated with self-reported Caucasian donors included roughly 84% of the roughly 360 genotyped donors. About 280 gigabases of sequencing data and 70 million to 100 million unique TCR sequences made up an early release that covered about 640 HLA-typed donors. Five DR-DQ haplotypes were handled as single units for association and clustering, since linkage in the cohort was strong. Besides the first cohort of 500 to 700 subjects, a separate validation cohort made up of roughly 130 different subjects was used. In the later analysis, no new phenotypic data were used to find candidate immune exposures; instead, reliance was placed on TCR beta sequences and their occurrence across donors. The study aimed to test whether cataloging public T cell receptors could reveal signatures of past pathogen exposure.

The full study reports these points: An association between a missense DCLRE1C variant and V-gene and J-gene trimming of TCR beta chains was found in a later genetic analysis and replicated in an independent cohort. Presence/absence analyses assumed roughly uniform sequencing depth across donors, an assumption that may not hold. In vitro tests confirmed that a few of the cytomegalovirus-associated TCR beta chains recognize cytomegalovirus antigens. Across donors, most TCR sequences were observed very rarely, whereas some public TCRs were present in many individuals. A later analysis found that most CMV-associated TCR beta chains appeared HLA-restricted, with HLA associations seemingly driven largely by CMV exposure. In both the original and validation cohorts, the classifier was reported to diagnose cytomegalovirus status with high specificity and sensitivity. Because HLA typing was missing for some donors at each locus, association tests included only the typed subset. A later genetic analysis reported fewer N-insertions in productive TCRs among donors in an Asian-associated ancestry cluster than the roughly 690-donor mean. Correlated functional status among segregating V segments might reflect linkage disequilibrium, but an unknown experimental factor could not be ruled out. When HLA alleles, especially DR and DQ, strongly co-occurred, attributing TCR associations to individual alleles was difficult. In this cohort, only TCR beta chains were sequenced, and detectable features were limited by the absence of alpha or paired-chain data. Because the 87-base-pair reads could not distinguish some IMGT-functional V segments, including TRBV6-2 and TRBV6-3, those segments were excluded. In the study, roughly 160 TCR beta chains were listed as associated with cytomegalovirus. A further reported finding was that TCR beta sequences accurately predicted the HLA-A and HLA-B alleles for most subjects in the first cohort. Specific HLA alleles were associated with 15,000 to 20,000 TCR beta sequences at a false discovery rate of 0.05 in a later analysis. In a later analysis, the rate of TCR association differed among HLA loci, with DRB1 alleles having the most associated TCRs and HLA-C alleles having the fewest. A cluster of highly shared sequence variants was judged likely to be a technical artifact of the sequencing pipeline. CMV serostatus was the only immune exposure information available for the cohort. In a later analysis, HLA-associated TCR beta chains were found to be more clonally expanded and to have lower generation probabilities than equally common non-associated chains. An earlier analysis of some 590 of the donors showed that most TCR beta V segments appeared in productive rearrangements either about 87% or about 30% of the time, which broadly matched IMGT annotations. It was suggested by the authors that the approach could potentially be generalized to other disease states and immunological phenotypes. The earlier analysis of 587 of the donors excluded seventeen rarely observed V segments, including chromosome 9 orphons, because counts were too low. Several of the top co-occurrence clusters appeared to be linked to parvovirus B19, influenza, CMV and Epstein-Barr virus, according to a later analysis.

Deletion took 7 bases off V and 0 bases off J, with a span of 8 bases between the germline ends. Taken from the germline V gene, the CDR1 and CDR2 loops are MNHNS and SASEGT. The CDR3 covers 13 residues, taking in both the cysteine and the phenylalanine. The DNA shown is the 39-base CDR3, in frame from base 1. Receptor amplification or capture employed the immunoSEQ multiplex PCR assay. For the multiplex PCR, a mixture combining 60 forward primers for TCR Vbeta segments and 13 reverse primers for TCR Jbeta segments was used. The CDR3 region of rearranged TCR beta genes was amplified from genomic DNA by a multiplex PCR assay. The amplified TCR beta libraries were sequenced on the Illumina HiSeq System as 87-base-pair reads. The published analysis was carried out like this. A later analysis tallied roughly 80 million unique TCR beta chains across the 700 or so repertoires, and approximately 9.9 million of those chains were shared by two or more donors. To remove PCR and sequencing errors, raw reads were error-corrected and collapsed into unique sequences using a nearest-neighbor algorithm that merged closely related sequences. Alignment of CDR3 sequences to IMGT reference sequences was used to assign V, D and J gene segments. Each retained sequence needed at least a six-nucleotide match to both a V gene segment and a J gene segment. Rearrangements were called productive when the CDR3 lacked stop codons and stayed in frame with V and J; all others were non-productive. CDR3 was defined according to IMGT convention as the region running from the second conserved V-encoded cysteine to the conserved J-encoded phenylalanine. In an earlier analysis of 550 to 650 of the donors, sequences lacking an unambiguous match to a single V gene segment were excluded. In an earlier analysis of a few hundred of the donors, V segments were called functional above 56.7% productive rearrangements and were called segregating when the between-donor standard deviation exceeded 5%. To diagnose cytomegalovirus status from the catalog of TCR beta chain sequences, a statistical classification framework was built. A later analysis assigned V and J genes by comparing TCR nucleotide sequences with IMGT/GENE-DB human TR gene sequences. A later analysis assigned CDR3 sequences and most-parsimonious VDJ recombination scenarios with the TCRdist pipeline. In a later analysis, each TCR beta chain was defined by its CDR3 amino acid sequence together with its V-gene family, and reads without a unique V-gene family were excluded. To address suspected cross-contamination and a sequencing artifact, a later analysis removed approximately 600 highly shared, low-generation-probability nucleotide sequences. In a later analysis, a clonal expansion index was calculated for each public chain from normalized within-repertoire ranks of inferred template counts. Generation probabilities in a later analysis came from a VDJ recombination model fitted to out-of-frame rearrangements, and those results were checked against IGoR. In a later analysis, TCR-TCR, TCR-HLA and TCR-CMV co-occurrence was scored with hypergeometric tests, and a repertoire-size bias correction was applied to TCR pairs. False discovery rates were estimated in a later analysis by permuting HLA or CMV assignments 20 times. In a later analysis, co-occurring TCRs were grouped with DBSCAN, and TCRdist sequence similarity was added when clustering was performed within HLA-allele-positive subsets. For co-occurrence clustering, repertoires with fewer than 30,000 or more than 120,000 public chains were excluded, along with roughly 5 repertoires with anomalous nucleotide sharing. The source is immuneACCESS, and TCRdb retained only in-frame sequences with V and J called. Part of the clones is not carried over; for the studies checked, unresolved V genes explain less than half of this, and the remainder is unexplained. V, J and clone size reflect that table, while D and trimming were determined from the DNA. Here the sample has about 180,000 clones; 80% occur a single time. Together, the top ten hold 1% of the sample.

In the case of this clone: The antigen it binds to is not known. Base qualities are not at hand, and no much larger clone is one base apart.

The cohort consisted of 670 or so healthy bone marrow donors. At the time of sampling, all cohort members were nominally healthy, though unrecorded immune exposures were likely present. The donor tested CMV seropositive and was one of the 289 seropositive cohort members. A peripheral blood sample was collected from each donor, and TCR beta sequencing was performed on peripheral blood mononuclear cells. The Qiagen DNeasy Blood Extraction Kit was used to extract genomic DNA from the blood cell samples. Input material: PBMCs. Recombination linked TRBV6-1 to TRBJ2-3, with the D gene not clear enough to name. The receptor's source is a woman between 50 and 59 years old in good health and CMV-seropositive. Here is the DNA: TGTGCCAGCATAAGACAAAGCACAGATACGCAGTATTTT. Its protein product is CASIRQSTDTQYF.